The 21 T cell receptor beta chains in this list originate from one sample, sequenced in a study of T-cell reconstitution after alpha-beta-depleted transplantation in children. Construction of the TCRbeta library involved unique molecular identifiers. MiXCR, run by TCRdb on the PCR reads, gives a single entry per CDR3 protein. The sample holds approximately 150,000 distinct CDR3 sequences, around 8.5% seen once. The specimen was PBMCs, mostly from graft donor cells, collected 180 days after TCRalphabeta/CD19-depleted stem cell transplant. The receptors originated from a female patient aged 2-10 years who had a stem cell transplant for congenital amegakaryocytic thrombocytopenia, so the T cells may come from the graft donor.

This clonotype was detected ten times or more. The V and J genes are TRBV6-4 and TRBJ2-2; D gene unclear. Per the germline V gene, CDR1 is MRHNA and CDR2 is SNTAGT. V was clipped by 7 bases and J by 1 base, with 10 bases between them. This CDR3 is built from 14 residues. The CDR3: CASKTTRNTGELFF. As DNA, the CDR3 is TGTGCCAGCAAAACGACAAGGAACACCGGGGAGCTGTTTTTT.

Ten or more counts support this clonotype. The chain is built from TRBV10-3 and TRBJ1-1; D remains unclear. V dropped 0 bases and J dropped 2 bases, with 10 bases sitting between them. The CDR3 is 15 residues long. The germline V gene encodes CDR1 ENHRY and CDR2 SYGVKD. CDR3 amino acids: CAISESVNYNTEAFF. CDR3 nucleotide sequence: TGTGCCATCAGTGAGTCTGTCAATTATAACACTGAAGCTTTCTTT.

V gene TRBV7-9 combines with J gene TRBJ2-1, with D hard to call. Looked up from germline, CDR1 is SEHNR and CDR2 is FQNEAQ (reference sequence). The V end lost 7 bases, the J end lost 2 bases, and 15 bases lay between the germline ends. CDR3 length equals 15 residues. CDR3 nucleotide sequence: TGTGCCAGCACCACCACCGGCCAGACCTACAATGAGCAGTTCTTC. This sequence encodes CASTTTGQTYNEQFF.

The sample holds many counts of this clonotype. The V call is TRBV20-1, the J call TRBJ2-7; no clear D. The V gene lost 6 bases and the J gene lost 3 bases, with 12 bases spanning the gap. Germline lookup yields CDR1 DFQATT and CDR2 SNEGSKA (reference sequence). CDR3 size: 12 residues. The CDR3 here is CSAKRPLYEQYF. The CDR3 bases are TGCAGTGCCAAGAGGCCCCTCTACGAGCAGTACTTC.

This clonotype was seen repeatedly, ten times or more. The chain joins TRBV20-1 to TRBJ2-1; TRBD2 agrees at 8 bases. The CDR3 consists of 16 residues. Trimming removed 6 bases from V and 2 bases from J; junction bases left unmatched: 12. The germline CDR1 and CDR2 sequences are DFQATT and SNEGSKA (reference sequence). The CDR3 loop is CSASSLAGFTYNEQFF. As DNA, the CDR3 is TGCAGTGCATCGTCGCTAGCGGGCTTTACCTACAATGAGCAGTTCTTC.

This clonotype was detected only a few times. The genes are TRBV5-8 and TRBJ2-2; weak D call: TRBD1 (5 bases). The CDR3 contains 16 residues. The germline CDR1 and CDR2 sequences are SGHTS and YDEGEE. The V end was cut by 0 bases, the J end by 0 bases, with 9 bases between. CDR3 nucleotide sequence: TGTGCCAGCAGCTTGGTGGCACAGGCGAACACCGGGGAGCTGTTTTTT. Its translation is CASSLVAQANTGELFF.

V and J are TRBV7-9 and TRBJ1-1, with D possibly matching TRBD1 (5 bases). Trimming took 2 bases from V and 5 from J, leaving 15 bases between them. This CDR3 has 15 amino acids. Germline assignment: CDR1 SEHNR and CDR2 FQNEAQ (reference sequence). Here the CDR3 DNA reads TGTGCCAGCAGCTTATTAGGACCCGGGGGGACTGAAGCTTTCTTT. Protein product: CASSLLGPGGTEAFF.

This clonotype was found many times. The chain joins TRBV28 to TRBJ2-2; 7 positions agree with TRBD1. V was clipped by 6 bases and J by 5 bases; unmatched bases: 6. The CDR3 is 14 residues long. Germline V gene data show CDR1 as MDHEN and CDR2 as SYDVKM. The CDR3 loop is CASRTGTATGELFF. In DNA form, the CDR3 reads TGTGCCAGCAGGACAGGGACGGCGACCGGGGAGCTGTTTTTT.

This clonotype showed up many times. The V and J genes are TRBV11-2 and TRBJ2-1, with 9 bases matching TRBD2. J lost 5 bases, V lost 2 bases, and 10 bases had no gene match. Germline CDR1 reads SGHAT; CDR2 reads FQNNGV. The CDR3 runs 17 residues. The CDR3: CASSLRVLAGWNNEQFF. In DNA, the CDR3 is TGTGCCAGCAGCTTAAGGGTACTAGCGGGTTGGAACAATGAGCAGTTCTTC.

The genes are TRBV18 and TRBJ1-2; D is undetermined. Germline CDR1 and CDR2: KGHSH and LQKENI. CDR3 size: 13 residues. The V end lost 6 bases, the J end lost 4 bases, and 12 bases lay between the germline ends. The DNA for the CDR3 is TGTGCCAGCTCCCCCACGGAAGGCTATGGCTACACCTTC. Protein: CASSPTEGYGYTF.

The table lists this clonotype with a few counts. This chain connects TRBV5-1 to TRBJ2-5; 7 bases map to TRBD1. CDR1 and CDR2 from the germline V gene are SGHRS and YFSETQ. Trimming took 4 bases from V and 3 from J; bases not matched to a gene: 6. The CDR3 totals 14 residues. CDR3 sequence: CASSPPDRKETQYF. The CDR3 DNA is TGCGCCAGCAGCCCCCCGGACAGGAAAGAGACCCAGTACTTC.

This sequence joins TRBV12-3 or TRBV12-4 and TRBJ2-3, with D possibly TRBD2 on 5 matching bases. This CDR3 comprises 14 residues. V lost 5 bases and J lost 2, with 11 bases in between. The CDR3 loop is CASSHSAFTDTQYF. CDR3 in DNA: TGTGCCAGCAGTCATAGCGCGTTCACAGATACGCAGTATTTT.

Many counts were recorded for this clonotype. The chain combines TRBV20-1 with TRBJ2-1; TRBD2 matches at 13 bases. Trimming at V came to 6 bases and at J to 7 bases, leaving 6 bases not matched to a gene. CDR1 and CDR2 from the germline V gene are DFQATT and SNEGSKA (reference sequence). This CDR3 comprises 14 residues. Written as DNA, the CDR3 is TGCAGTGCCGCCGGGACTAGCGGGGTAAATGAGCAGTTCTTC. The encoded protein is CSAAGTSGVNEQFF.

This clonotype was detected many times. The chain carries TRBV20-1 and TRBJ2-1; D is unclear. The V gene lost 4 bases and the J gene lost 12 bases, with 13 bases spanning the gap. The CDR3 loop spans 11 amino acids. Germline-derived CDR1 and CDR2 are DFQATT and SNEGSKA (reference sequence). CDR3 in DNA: TGCAGTGCTACCTTGGGGATGGGGCAGTTCTTC. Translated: CSATLGMGQFF.

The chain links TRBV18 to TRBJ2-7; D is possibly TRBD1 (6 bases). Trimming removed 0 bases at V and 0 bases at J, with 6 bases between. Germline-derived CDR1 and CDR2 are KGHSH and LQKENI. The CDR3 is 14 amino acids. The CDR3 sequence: CASSPPDSSYEQYF. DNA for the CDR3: TGTGCCAGCTCACCACCGGACAGCTCCTACGAGCAGTACTTC.

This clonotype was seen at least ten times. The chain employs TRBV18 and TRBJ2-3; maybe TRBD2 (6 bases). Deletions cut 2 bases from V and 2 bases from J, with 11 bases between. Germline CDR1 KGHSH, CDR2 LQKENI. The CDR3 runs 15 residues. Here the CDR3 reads CASSPRLAYTDTQYF. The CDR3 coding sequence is TGTGCCAGCTCACCAAGGCTAGCGTACACAGATACGCAGTATTTT.

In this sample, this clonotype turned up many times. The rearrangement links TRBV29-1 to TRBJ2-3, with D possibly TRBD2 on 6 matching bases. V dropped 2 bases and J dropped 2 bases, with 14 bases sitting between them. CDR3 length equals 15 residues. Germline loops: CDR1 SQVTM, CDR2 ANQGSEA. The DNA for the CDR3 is TGCAGCGTTGAAACCGGGAGAGGGTACACAGATACGCAGTATTTT. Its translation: CSVETGRGYTDTQYF.

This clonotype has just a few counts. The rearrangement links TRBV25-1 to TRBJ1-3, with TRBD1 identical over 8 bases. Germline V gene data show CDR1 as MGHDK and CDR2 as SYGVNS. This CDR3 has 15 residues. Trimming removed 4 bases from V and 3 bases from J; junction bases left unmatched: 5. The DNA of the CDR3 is TGTGCCAGCAGTGGCCGCGGGACAGGTGGAAACACCATATATTTT. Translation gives CASSGRGTGGNTIYF.

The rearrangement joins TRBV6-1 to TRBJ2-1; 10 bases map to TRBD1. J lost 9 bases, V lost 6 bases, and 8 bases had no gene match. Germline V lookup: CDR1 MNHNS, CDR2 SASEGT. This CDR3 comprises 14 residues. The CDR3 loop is CASRWTGGRSEQFF. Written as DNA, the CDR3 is TGTGCCAGCAGATGGACAGGGGGACGTAGTGAGCAGTTCTTC.

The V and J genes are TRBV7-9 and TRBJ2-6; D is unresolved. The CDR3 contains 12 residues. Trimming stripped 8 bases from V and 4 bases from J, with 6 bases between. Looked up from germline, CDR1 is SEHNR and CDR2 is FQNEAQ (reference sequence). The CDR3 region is CASAPGANVLTF. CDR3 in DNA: TGTGCCAGCGCCCCGGGGGCCAACGTCCTGACTTTC. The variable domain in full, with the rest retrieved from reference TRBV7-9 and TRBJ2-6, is DTGVSQNPRHKITKRGQNVTFRCDPISEHNRLYWYRQTLGQGPEFLTYFQNEAQLEKSRLLSDRFSAERPKGSFSTLEIQRTEQGDSAMYLCASAPGANVLTFGAGSRLTVL.

CDR3 sequence: CASSLGQLAYNEQFF. The CDR3 DNA follows: TGTGCCAGCAGCTTAGGCCAGCTAGCCTACAATGAGCAGTTCTTC. This chain uses TRBV7-9 with TRBJ2-1; D is unresolved. The CDR3 extends over 15 amino acids. Trimming removed 1 base from V and 2 bases from J, with 9 bases in between. The V gene's germline CDR1 is SEHNR and CDR2 FQNEAQ (reference sequence).